These T cell receptor beta chains were read from a single sample in a study of blood T cell repertoires in COVID-19. Some clones are missing from TCRdb's copy, which holds only in-frame ones; the method was immunoSEQ multiplex PCR. This table holds hundreds of thousands of clones, more than 75% found once. Input material: PBMCs or T cells enriched from blood (not recorded which). These receptors were obtained from a woman aged 25 to 39 who had recovered from COVID-19. Both conserved end residues are part of each CDR3. The D gene is left open where the match is weak. Size is stated for part of the rows, as once, few or many counts, or as a class when the clone is expanded.

abundance: -
len: 13
j_gene: TRBJ1-3
v_gene: TRBV7-9
d_gene: -
CDR3aa: CASSTRRGNTIYF
CDR3nt: TGTGCCAGCAGCACAAGGCGGGGAAACACCATATATTTT

abundance: -
len: 20
j_gene: TRBJ2-4
v_gene: TRBV4-3
d_gene: TRBD2
CDR3aa: CASSQDPGTSGGLAKNIQYF
CDR3nt: TGCGCCAGCAGCCAAGATCCAGGGACTAGCGGGGGCCTAGCCAAAAACATTCAGTACTTC

abundance: -
len: 15
j_gene: TRBJ1-2
v_gene: TRBV28
d_gene: TRBD1
CDR3aa: CASSLLGTGGYGYTF
CDR3nt: TGTGCCAGCAGTTTATTGGGTACAGGGGGCTATGGCTACACCTTC

abundance: -
len: 15
j_gene: TRBJ2-1
v_gene: TRBV30
d_gene: TRBD2
CDR3aa: CAWSKGLAGASEQFF
CDR3nt: TGTGCCTGGAGTAAGGGACTAGCGGGGGCAAGCGAGCAGTTCTTC

abundance: -
len: 16
j_gene: TRBJ2-7
v_gene: TRBV5-1
d_gene: -
CDR3aa: CASRPTDFATSYEQYF
CDR3nt: TGCGCCAGCAGACCGACGGACTTCGCGACCTCCTACGAGCAGTACTTC

abundance: -
len: 13
j_gene: TRBJ1-6
v_gene: TRBV7-9
d_gene: -
CDR3aa: CASSHEQTSPLHF
CDR3nt: TGTGCCAGCAGCCACGAACAGACTTCACCCCTCCACTTT

abundance: -
len: 14
j_gene: TRBJ2-5
v_gene: TRBV4-3
d_gene: TRBD1
CDR3aa: CASSQDTGEETQYF
CDR3nt: TGCGCCAGCAGCCAAGATACAGGGGAAGAGACCCAGTACTTC

abundance: -
len: 14
j_gene: TRBJ2-3
v_gene: TRBV28
d_gene: -
CDR3aa: CASSPPGSTDTQYF
CDR3nt: TGTGCCAGCAGTCCACCCGGGAGCACAGATACGCAGTATTTT

abundance: -
len: 13
j_gene: TRBJ2-5
v_gene: TRBV30
d_gene: TRBD2
CDR3aa: CAWRRGGRETQYF
CDR3nt: TGTGCCTGGAGGCGGGGGGGGCGGGAGACCCAGTACTTC

abundance: -
len: 16
j_gene: TRBJ1-6
v_gene: TRBV5-6
d_gene: -
CDR3aa: CASSYREPSYNSPLHF
CDR3nt: TGTGCCAGCAGCTACAGGGAGCCCTCCTATAATTCACCCCTCCACTTT

abundance: -
len: 16
j_gene: TRBJ2-3
v_gene: TRBV12-2
d_gene: -
CDR3aa: CASRLRRGAFADTQYF
CDR3nt: TGTGCAAGTCGCTTGAGGCGGGGGGCCTTCGCAGATACGCAGTATTTT

abundance: -
len: 17
j_gene: TRBJ1-1
v_gene: TRBV10-3
d_gene: -
CDR3aa: CAIRERDGTGGGTEAFF
CDR3nt: TGTGCCATCAGGGAGAGGGACGGAACCGGGGGGGGCACTGAAGCTTTCTTT

abundance: -
len: 17
j_gene: TRBJ1-3
v_gene: TRBV28
d_gene: -
CDR3aa: CASSPVGRPLERNTIYF
CDR3nt: TGTGCCAGCAGTCCCGTAGGGAGGCCGCTGGAGCGAAACACCATATATTTT

abundance: -
len: 14
j_gene: TRBJ1-4
v_gene: TRBV28
d_gene: -
CDR3aa: CASGLPATNEKLFF
CDR3nt: TGTGCCAGCGGCCTCCCTGCAACTAATGAAAAACTGTTTTTT

abundance: -
len: 17
j_gene: TRBJ1-6
v_gene: TRBV30
d_gene: TRBD1
CDR3aa: CAWTRDRLSSYNSPLHF
CDR3nt: TGTGCCTGGACCCGGGACAGACTCAGCTCCTATAATTCACCCCTCCACTTT

abundance: -
len: 16
j_gene: TRBJ2-5
v_gene: TRBV28
d_gene: -
CDR3aa: CASSFSSGTPPPAQYF
CDR3nt: TGTGCCAGCAGTTTCAGTTCCGGGACTCCCCCGCCGGCCCAGTACTTC

abundance: -
len: 16
j_gene: TRBJ1-2
v_gene: TRBV28
d_gene: TRBD1
CDR3aa: CASSLGGQGPSYGYTF
CDR3nt: TGTGCCAGCAGTTTGGGGGGACAGGGGCCCTCCTATGGCTACACCTTC

abundance: -
len: 17
j_gene: TRBJ2-7
v_gene: TRBV2
d_gene: TRBD1
CDR3aa: CASSESLLQGETYEQYF
CDR3nt: TGTGCCAGCAGTGAATCTCTTCTACAGGGGGAAACCTACGAGCAGTACTTC

abundance: -
len: 14
j_gene: TRBJ2-3
v_gene: TRBV27
d_gene: -
CDR3aa: CASSWASNTDTQYF
CDR3nt: TGTGCCAGCAGTTGGGCCTCGAACACAGATACGCAGTATTTT

abundance: -
len: 14
j_gene: TRBJ1-1
v_gene: TRBV6-5
d_gene: TRBD1
CDR3aa: CASRQGARSYEAFF
CDR3nt: TGTGCCAGCAGACAGGGGGCGCGAAGTTATGAAGCTTTCTTT

abundance: few
len: 15
j_gene: TRBJ2-7
v_gene: TRBV13
d_gene: -
CDR3aa: CASSLQGPGAYEQYF
CDR3nt: TGTGCCAGCAGCCTACAGGGCCCTGGGGCCTACGAGCAGTACTTC

abundance: few
len: 14
j_gene: TRBJ1-6
v_gene: TRBV4-3
d_gene: -
CDR3aa: CASSQDAGISPLHF
CDR3nt: TGCGCCAGCAGCCAAGATGCAGGGATTTCACCCCTCCACTTT

abundance: -
len: 16
j_gene: TRBJ1-4
v_gene: TRBV5-5
d_gene: TRBD1
CDR3aa: CASSLAPTGVNEKLFF
CDR3nt: TGTGCCAGCAGCCTTGCGCCGACAGGGGTTAATGAAAAACTGTTTTTT

abundance: once
len: 17
j_gene: TRBJ1-5
v_gene: TRBV2
d_gene: TRBD1
CDR3aa: CASSIDRASYSNQPQHF
CDR3nt: TGTGCCAGCAGCATCGACAGGGCTTCATATAGCAATCAGCCCCAGCATTTT

abundance: few
len: 19
j_gene: TRBJ2-1
v_gene: TRBV28
d_gene: TRBD2
CDR3aa: CASTPSGLAGRGTYNEQFF
CDR3nt: TGTGCCAGCACCCCTAGCGGACTAGCGGGAAGGGGGACTTACAATGAGCAGTTCTTC

abundance: few
len: 13
j_gene: TRBJ1-1
v_gene: TRBV12-3/TRBV12-4
d_gene: -
CDR3aa: CASSLGRNTEAFF
CDR3nt: TGTGCCAGCAGTTTGGGCAGGAACACTGAAGCTTTCTTT